This is a list of T cell receptor beta chains from one sample in a study of read filtering for tumor transcriptome and immune sequencing. TCRdb independently ran MiXCR on the reads; one entry per CDR3 protein. The repertoire consists of 94,000 or so distinct CDR3 sequences, with around 12% occurring once and the leading ten covering under 15%. Sequenced sample: a population of CD138-negative cells sorted from bone marrow. All receptors come from a donor aged 40 or over with multiple myeloma. Both conserved end residues are part of each CDR3. A D gene is named only where the DNA matches it firmly. The size of a clone is reported for some rows only, either as once, few or many, or as a class for expanded clones.

D gene: -
V gene: TRBV28
clone size: many
J gene: TRBJ2-1
CDR3 protein: CASSLRRYNEQFF
CDR3 DNA: TGTGCCAGCAGCCTACGGCGATACAATGAGCAGTTCTTC

D gene: -
V gene: TRBV20-1
clone size: many
J gene: TRBJ1-5
CDR3 protein: CSASAGAHSNQPQHF
CDR3 DNA: TGCAGTGCTAGTGCGGGGGCACATAGCAATCAGCCCCAGCATTTT

D gene: TRBD2
V gene: TRBV7-2
clone size: -
J gene: TRBJ2-5
CDR3 protein: CASSLTGGYQETQYF
CDR3 DNA: TGTGCCAGCAGCTTAACGGGGGGGTACCAAGAGACCCAGTACTTC

D gene: TRBD1
V gene: TRBV5-1
clone size: many
J gene: TRBJ2-3
CDR3 protein: CASSRRTGSDTQYF
CDR3 DNA: TGCGCCAGCAGCCGCAGGACAGGGTCAGATACGCAGTATTTT

D gene: TRBD2
V gene: TRBV3-1
clone size: few
J gene: TRBJ2-3
CDR3 protein: CASSQVKGTSGRLRTDTQYF
CDR3 DNA: TGTGCCAGCAGCCAAGTAAAGGGGACTAGCGGGAGGTTAAGGACAGATACGCAGTATTTT

D gene: TRBD2
V gene: TRBV28
clone size: many
J gene: TRBJ2-1
CDR3 protein: CASSLPPLSGRDEQFF
CDR3 DNA: TGTGCCAGCAGTTTACCCCCTCTAAGCGGGAGAGATGAGCAGTTCTTC

D gene: -
V gene: TRBV5-1
clone size: many
J gene: TRBJ2-5
CDR3 protein: CASSRSGGVEETQYF
CDR3 DNA: TGCGCCAGCAGCCGGAGTGGAGGGGTGGAGGAGACCCAGTACTTC

D gene: TRBD2
V gene: TRBV5-1
clone size: few
J gene: TRBJ2-7
CDR3 protein: CASSLGSGPFYEQYF
CDR3 DNA: TGCGCCAGCAGCTTGGGTAGCGGGCCATTCTACGAGCAGTACTTC

D gene: -
V gene: TRBV29-1
clone size: many
J gene: TRBJ2-3
CDR3 protein: CSADSTYTDTQYF
CDR3 DNA: TGCAGCGCTGACAGCACATACACAGATACGCAGTATTTT

D gene: TRBD2
V gene: TRBV10-1
clone size: -
J gene: TRBJ2-3
CDR3 protein: CASFGRDVKKGDTQYF
CDR3 DNA: TGCGCCAGCTTTGGGAGGGACGTGAAAAAAGGCGATACGCAGTATTTT

D gene: TRBD1
V gene: TRBV20-1
clone size: -
J gene: TRBJ2-3
CDR3 protein: CSASGTGEGVIADTQYF
CDR3 DNA: TGCAGTGCTTCTGGGACAGGGGAAGGCGTCATAGCAGATACGCAGTATTTT

D gene: -
V gene: TRBV10-3
clone size: many
J gene: TRBJ2-1
CDR3 protein: CAISELYIDEQFF
CDR3 DNA: TGTGCCATCAGTGAGTTATACATCGATGAGCAGTTCTTC

D gene: TRBD2
V gene: TRBV7-2
clone size: many
J gene: TRBJ2-1
CDR3 protein: CASSRSGTVAGGEFF
CDR3 DNA: TGTGCCAGCAGCAGATCCGGGACGGTAGCGGGAGGGGAGTTCTTC